This T cell receptor beta chain was identified during a study of T cells in Graves' hyperthyroidism and ophthalmopathy. TCR beta CDR3 regions were amplified from RNA. Researchers ran a first-round RT-PCR on the TCR CDR3 using the HTBI primer set. TCRdb used MiXCR to reprocess the multiplex PCR reads, holding one entry per CDR3 protein. The data show approximately 600,000 distinct CDR3 sequences, with about 16% seen just once and 3.5% to 4% held by the top ten. This CDR3 has 13 residues. Germline loops: CDR1 DFQATT, CDR2 SNEGSKA (reference sequence). V was pared by 3 bases and J by 3 bases, with 10 bases between.

The V and J genes are TRBV20-1 and TRBJ2-3; TRBD1 or TRBD2 may be the D gene (5 bases each). This clonotype originated in a woman in her twenties or thirties with Graves' hyperthyroidism. The sample taken for sequencing was blood. The CDR3, as DNA: TGCAGTGCTAGTGTGGGGGAAACAGATACGCAGTATTTT. It encodes CSASVGETDTQYF.